The following is a T cell receptor (beta chain) sequence with its context. There is no known antigen for this receptor. No per-base quality is available; no much larger clone lies one base away. The CDR3 sequence holds 13 residues, the cysteine and phenylalanine included. This entry keeps only the CDR3 DNA: 39 bases, framed from base 1. V was cut back by 0 bases and J by 5 bases, leaving a gap of 6 bases between them. Based on the germline V gene, the CDR1 and CDR2 sequences are LGHNA and YNFKEQ. The sample originates from a study of control samples from healthy donors and cancer patients (dated by TCRdb to the early 2020s). To prepare the library, the immunoSEQ multiplex PCR assay was applied. TCRdb limited this immuneACCESS table to in-frame rearrangements with V and J called. A share of clones is missing; checked studies link under half to unresolved V genes, and the rest is unexplained. The sample has some 82,000 clones on record, about 87% of them singletons. About 18% of the sample is taken by the ten largest.

The source material was blood. The clonotype comes from a man between 45 and 60 years old in good health. Rearrangement joined TRBV4-2 to TRBJ2-3; no D segment can be confidently identified. The CDR3 reads CASSQEQQDTQYF. The DNA is as follows: TGTGCCAGCAGCCAAGAGCAGCAAGATACGCAGTATTTT.